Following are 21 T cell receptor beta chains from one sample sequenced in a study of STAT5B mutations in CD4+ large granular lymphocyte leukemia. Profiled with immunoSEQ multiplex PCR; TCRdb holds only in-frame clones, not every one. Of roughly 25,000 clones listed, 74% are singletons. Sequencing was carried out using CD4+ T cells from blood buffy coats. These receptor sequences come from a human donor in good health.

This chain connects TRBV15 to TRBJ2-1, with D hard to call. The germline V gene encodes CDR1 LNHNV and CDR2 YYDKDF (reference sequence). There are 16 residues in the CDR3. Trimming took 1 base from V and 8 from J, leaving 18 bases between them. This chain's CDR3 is CATSRGSSLALHEQFF. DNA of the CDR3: TGTGCCACCAGCAGAGGGAGCTCGTTGGCTCTTCATGAGCAGTTCTTC. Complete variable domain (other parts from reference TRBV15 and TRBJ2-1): DAMVIQNPRYQVTQFGKPVTLSCSQTLNHNVMYWYQQKSSQAPKLLFHYYDKDFNNEADTPDNFQSRRPNTSFCFLDIRSPGLGDTAMYLCATSRGSSLALHEQFFGPGTRLTVL.

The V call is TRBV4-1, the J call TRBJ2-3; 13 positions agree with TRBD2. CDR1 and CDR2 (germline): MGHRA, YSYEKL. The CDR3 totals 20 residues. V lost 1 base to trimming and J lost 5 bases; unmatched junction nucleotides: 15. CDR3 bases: TGCGCCAGCAGCCAAGTACTAGCGGGAGGGTCCTATTCGGTCAGAGATACGCAGTATTTT. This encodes CASSQVLAGGSYSVRDTQYF.

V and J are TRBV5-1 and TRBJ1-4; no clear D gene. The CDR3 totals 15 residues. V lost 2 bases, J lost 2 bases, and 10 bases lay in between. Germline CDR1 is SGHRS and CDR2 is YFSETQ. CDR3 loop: CASSLVGQTNEKLFF. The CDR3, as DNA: TGCGCCAGCAGCTTAGTAGGGCAGACTAATGAAAAACTGTTTTTT.

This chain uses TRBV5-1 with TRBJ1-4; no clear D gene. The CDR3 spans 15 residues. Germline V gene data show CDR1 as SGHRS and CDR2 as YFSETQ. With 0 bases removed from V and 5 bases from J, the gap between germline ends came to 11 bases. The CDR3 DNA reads TGCGCCAGCAGCTTGGAGGCGGCAGTCAATGAAAAACTGTTTTTT. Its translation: CASSLEAAVNEKLFF.

This chain's CDR3 is CASSFSGANVLTF. DNA for the CDR3: TGCGCCAGCAGCTTCTCTGGGGCCAACGTCCTGACTTTC. The chain has TRBV5-1 and TRBJ2-6; no firm D call. The CDR3 spans 13 residues. Germline loops: CDR1 SGHRS, CDR2 YFSETQ. V was cut by 2 bases and J by 0 bases, with 0 bases left in between.

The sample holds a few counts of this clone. In nucleotides, the CDR3 is TGTGCCTGGAGTAAGGGACAGACGAACACTGAAGCTTTCTTT. Translated, it gives CAWSKGQTNTEAFF. The V call is TRBV30, the J call TRBJ1-1, with TRBD1 identical over 7 bases. The germline V gene has CDR1 GTSNPN and CDR2 SVGIG (reference sequence). V lost 2 bases and J lost 1; bases outside the gene matches: 4. This CDR3 has 14 residues.

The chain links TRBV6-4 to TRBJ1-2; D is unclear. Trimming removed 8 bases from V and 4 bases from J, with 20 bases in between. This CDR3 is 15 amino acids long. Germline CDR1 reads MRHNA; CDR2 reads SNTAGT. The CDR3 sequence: CASSPGGAGSYGYTF. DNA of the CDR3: TGTGCCAGCTCCCCGGGAGGAGCGGGGAGCTATGGCTACACCTTC.

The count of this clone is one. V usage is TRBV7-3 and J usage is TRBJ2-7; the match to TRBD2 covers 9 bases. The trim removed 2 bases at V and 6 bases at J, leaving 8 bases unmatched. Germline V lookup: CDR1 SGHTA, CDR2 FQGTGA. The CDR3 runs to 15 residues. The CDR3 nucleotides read TGTGCCAGCAGCTTATCGGGACTAGCCAGTGGCGAGCAGTACTTC. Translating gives CASSLSGLASGEQYF.

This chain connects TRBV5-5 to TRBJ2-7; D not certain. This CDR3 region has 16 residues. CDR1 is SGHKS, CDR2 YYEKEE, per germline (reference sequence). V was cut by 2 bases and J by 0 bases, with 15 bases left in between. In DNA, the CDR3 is TGTGCCAGCAGCTTCGCGGCAGGCTATAGCTCCTACGAGCAGTACGTC. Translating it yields CASSFAAGYSSYEQYV.

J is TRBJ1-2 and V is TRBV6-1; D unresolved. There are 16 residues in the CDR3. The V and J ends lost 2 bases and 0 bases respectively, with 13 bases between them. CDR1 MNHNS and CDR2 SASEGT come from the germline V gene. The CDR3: CASSERLRMTNYGYTF. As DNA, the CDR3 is TGTGCCAGCAGTGAAAGATTGCGGATGACTAACTATGGCTACACCTTC.

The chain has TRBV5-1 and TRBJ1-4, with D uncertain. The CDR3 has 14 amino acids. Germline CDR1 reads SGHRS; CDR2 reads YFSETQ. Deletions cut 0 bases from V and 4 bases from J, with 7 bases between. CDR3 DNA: TGCGCCAGCAGCTTGGACAGCCTTAATGAAAAACTGTTTTTT. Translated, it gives CASSLDSLNEKLFF.

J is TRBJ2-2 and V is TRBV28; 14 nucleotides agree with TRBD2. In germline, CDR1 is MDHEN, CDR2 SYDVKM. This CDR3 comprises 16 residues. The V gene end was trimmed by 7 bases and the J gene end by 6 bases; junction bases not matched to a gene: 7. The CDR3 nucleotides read TGTGCCAGCACCATAAGACTAGCGGGAGGGTCCGGGGAGCTGTTTTTT. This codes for CASTIRLAGGSGELFF. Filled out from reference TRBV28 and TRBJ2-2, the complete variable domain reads DVKVTQSSRYLVKRTGEKVFLECVQDMDHENMFWYRQDPGLGLRLIYFSYDVKMKEKGDIPEGYSVSREKKERFSLILESASTNQTSMYLCASTIRLAGGSGELFFGEGSRLTVL.

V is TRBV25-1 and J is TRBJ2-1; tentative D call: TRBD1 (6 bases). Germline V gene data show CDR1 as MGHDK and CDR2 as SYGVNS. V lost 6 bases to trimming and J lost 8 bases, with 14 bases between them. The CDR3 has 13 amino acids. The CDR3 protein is CASSGTYDDEQFF. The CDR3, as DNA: TGTGCCAGCAGCGGGACATACGACGATGAGCAGTTCTTC.

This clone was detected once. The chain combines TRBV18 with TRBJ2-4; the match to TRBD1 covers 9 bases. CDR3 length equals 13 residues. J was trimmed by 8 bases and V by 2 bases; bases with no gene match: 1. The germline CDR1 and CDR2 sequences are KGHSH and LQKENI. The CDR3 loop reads CASSPDRGDIQYF. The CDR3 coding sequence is TGTGCCAGCTCACCAGACAGGGGGGACATTCAGTACTTC.

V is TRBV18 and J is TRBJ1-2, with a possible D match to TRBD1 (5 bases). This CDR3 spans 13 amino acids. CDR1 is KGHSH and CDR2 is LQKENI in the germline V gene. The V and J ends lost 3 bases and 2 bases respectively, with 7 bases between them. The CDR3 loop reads CASSPDKNYGYTF. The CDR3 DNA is TGTGCCAGCTCACCGGACAAGAACTATGGCTACACCTTC. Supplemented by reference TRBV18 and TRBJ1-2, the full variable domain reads NAGVMQNPRHLVRRRGQEARLRCSPMKGHSHVYWYRQLPEEGLKFMVYLQKENIIDESGMPKERFSAEFPKEGPSILRIQQVVRGDSAAYFCASSPDKNYGYTFGSGTRLTVV.

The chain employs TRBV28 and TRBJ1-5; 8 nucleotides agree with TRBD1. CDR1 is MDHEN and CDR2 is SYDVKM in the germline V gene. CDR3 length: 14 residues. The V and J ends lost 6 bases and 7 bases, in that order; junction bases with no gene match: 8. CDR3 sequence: CASRAGGGQQPQHF. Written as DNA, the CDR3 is TGTGCCAGCAGAGCAGGGGGCGGACAGCAGCCCCAGCATTTT.

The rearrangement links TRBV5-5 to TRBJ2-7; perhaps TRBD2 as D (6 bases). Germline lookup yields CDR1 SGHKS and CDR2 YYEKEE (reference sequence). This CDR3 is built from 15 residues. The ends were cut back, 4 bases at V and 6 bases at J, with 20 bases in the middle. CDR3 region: CASSLREVGWGEQYV. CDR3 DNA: TGTGCCAGCAGCCTCAGGGAGGTTGGTTGGGGCGAGCAGTACGTC.

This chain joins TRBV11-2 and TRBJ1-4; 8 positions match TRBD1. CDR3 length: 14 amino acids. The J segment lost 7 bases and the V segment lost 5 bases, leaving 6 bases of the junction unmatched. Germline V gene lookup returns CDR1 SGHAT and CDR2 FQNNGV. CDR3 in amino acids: CASSMDRESEKLFF. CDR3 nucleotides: TGTGCCAGCAGCATGGACAGGGAAAGTGAAAAACTGTTTTTT.

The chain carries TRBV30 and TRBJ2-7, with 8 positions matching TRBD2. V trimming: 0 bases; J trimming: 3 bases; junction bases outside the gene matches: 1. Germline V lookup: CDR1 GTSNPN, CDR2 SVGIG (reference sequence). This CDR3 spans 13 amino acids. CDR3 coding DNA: TGTGCCTGGAGTGTGGCGGGAGGCTACGAGCAGTACTTC. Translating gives CAWSVAGGYEQYF.

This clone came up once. This CDR3 is CASSISGSTDTQYF. The CDR3 bases are TGTGCCAGTAGTATATCGGGGAGCACAGATACGCAGTATTTT. V gene TRBV19 combines with J gene TRBJ2-3, with TRBD2 as a possible D gene (5 bases). The germline V and J ends were trimmed by 2 bases and 0 bases, with 6 bases remaining between them. The CDR3 runs to 14 residues. Germline V gene lookup returns CDR1 LNHDA and CDR2 SQIVND (reference sequence).

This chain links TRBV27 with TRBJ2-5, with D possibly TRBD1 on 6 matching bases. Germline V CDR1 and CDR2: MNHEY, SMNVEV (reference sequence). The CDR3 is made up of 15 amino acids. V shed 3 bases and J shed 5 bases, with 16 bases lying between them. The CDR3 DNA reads TGTGCCAGCAGTTTCTCAGGGGATCTAGATGAGACCCAGTACTTC. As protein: CASSFSGDLDETQYF.